What follows are 12 T cell receptor beta chains derived from one specimen sequenced in a study of T cell changes during pregnancy in multiple sclerosis (dated by TCRdb to between 2018 and 2021). Receptor amplification or capture employed the immunoSEQ multiplex PCR assay. TCRdb mirrors the immuneACCESS table, restricted to in-frame sequences. Some clones are absent from its copies; in checked studies, under half trace to an unresolved V gene, and the reason for the others is unknown. The sample data list more than 55,000 clones, and under 95% of these were observed just once. 3% to 3.5% of the sample is held by the ten biggest clonotypes. Sequencing was performed on CD8+ T cells from peripheral blood mononuclear cells, taken in the third trimester of pregnancy. The receptors were sampled from a female donor with multiple sclerosis, enrolled in a pregnancy study.

CDR3 in DNA: TGTGCCAGCTCTCAGACAGTTTACTACGAGCAGTACTTC. This translates into CASSQTVYYEQYF. The chain is built from TRBV2 and TRBJ2-7; D is perhaps TRBD1 (5 bases). The CDR3 extends over 13 amino acids. Germline CDR1 and CDR2: SNHLY and FYNNEI. Trimming removed 8 bases at V and 3 bases at J, with 14 bases between.

J is TRBJ2-7 and V is TRBV6-5, with a tentative D call TRBD1 (5 bases). V gave up 4 bases and J gave up 2 bases, with 12 bases separating them. The CDR3 spans 14 residues. Germline V lookup: CDR1 MNHEY, CDR2 SVGAGI. The CDR3 nucleotides are TGTGCCAGCAGTTCCTTGGGGCCCCCCTACGAGCAGTACTTC. Its protein product is CASSSLGPPYEQYF.

V is TRBV7-9 and J is TRBJ1-2; 11 bases are a match to TRBD1. Germline CDR1 SEHNR, CDR2 FQNEAQ (reference sequence). Germline trimming cut 6 bases from V and 5 bases from J; bases unmatched to any gene: 2. The CDR3 contains 13 residues. The CDR3 region is CASRWDRGYGYTF. In nucleotides, the CDR3 is TGTGCCAGCAGGTGGGACAGGGGGTATGGCTACACCTTC.

This chain connects TRBV18 to TRBJ2-1, with 8 bases that match TRBD2. V dropped 4 bases and J dropped 8; count of bases not matched to a gene: 7. This CDR3 has 14 residues. Germline V lookup: CDR1 KGHSH, CDR2 LQKENI. The CDR3 region has the DNA TGTGCCAGCTCACGGCCGGGACTAGGCGATGAGCAGTTCTTC. Its translation: CASSRPGLGDEQFF.

V gene TRBV14 combines with J gene TRBJ2-1, with 8 bases aligning to TRBD2. Germline CDR1 and CDR2: SGHDN and FVKESK. V lost 0 bases to trimming and J lost 7 bases; unmatched junction nucleotides: 14. This CDR3 comprises 18 residues. CDR3: CASSQERLAGFLGNEQFF. For the CDR3, the DNA is TGTGCCAGCAGCCAAGAGCGGCTAGCGGGCTTTCTGGGGAATGAGCAGTTCTTC.

This chain links TRBV10-3 with TRBJ2-1; 12 bases match TRBD2. CDR1 and CDR2 from the germline V gene are ENHRY and SYGVKD. V shed 6 bases, J shed 0 bases, and the junction held 9 bases outside the gene matches. The CDR3 is 18 residues long. In DNA, the CDR3 is TGTGCCATCAGGGCGGGACTAGCGGGCCCGTACTCCTACAATGAGCAGTTCTTC. The encoded protein is CAIRAGLAGPYSYNEQFF.

V and J are TRBV28 and TRBJ1-2; 8 bases are a match to TRBD1. CDR3 size: 16 residues. Germline CDR1 is MDHEN and CDR2 is SYDVKM. Trimming took 5 bases from V and 7 from J; bases not matched to a gene: 15. The CDR3 sequence: CASSPTGTGLSTGYTF. CDR3 bases: TGTGCCAGCAGTCCCACCGGGACAGGACTGTCAACTGGCTACACCTTC.

The rearrangement links TRBV13 to TRBJ1-1; unclear D gene. The germline V gene has CDR1 PRHDT and CDR2 FYEKMQ (reference sequence). This CDR3 is built from 12 residues. V gave up 3 bases and J gave up 11 bases, with 13 bases separating them. This CDR3 reads CASSFRGGNAFF. The CDR3, as DNA: TGTGCCAGCAGCTTTAGAGGAGGGAACGCTTTCTTT.

The CDR3 DNA reads TGTGCCAGCAGTGAAGGAGCGTCACAAGCCTCCTACGAGCAGTACTTC. This gives the protein CASSEGASQASYEQYF. The chain uses TRBV6-1 and TRBJ2-7; D remains unclear. CDR3 length equals 16 residues. With 1 base removed from V and 0 bases from J, the gap between germline ends came to 13 bases. CDR1 and CDR2 from the germline V gene are MNHNS and SASEGT.

The rearrangement links TRBV6-5 to TRBJ2-1, with D possibly matching TRBD1 (5 bases). Germline loops: CDR1 MNHEY, CDR2 SVGAGI. The CDR3 is 13 amino acids. V was cut by 6 bases and J by 13 bases, with 19 bases left in between. The CDR3 loop is CASRLRNQGYQFF. The CDR3 region has the DNA TGTGCCAGCAGACTTAGAAATCAGGGATATCAGTTCTTC.

The V gene is TRBV5-1, the J gene TRBJ2-3; unclear D gene. CDR3 length: 16 amino acids. Trimming stripped 3 bases from V and 0 bases from J, with 14 bases between. Germline V gives CDR1 SGHRS, CDR2 YFSETQ. CDR3 in amino acids: CASSSSVTGSTDTQYF. The DNA for the CDR3 is TGCGCCAGCAGCTCGTCGGTTACCGGGAGCACAGATACGCAGTATTTT. The whole variable domain, remainder taken from reference TRBV5-1 and TRBJ2-3, is KAGVTQTPRYLIKTRGQQVTLSCSPISGHRSVSWYQQTPGQGLQFLFEYFSETQRNKGNFPGRFSGRQFSNSRSEMNVSTLELGDSALYLCASSSSVTGSTDTQYFGPGTRLTVL.

The genes are TRBV30 and TRBJ2-7; 10 bases agree with TRBD1. Germline assignment: CDR1 GTSNPN and CDR2 SVGIG (reference sequence). Trimming cost V 6 bases and J 2 bases; bases outside gene matches: 10. CDR3 length: 15 amino acids. The CDR3 sequence: CACSIGTGETYEQYF. CDR3 sequence (DNA): TGTGCCTGTTCCATTGGGACAGGGGAAACCTACGAGCAGTACTTC.